This TCR beta chain derives from a study of identical twins (dated by TCRdb to 2015 to 2016). With regard to the full study: To test whether fetal clonotypes persist, the study used deep sequencing on TCR alpha and beta repertoires from monozygotic twins, unrelated adults of various ages, and cord blood. To rule out contamination, the twin experiments were replicated at different times with different library preparation protocols.

CDR1 is given as GTSNPN and CDR2 as SVGIG, both from the germline V gene (reference sequence). V is cut by 3 bases and J by 1 base, and the space between the germline ends is 15 bases. The CDR3 contains 15 residues, cysteine and phenylalanine counted. The DNA shown is the 45-base CDR3, in frame from base 1. This clonotype appeared many times. The antigen it recognizes is unknown. No much larger clonotype is one base removed from it; base qualities were not supplied. Every donor in the study was a healthy Caucasian. Three unrelated non-twin adults were additionally sequenced: a male aged 18 to 29, a male aged 50 to 60 and a female aged 50 to 60. Miltenyi CD45RO+ enrichment and human naive T-cell isolation kits were used to isolate memory (CD45RO+) and naive T cells from PBMC. What the research found in general, with its limitations: Because the same donors could not be followed over many years, the conclusions relied on cross-sectional statistical analysis. A weaker excess of twin sharing was found in beta out-of-frame sequences because the signal-to-noise ratio was lowered by fewer shared sequences. Fewer insertions were carried by abundant cord blood beta clonotypes, a similar but weaker trend appeared in young adult naive repertoires, and no such trend appeared in memory repertoires. Out-of-frame TCR alpha sharing in monozygotic twins was systematically underestimated by recombination models, whereas sharing between unrelated individuals was in agreement with the recombination models. Compared with coincidental sharing between unrelated individuals, out-of-frame TCR alpha sequences shared between twins showed an excess of sequences with low generation probability. Invariant T cells such as MAIT and iNKT could partly confound zero-insertion analyses, although diverse VJ usage argued against such confounding for most clonotypes.

Library method: 5' RACE. Sequencing instrument: Illumina HiSeq 2000. Template switching introduced a universal primer binding site; the final cDNA contained a unique molecular identifier, enabling accurate counting of TCR cDNA molecules. Specific primers in the conserved constant-segment region were used to synthesize first-strand cDNA for the TCR alpha and beta chains. To control for contamination, each cDNA library was double barcoded with a SMART-Mk sample barcode plus Illumina barcodes. TruSeq adapter sequences, together with Illumina sample barcodes, were added in two successive PCR steps. The TCR alpha and beta cDNA libraries were sequenced on the Illumina HiSeq platform using custom primers. Processing in the source paper ran as follows. MiGEC was used to process raw reads and extract unique molecular identifiers, and MiXCR was used to find CDR3 positions. Recombination models were inferred per individual with the repgenHMM and IGoR tools using an EM algorithm. The tcR package in R was used for shared clonotype analysis, with sharing normalized by the product of cloneset sizes. To study raw recombination without the effects of thymic and clonal selection, out-of-frame nonproductive sequences were analyzed. TCRdb took the public reads, trimmed them with fastp at Q25, ran MiXCR for clone calling and kept in-frame beta chains. Identical CDR3 protein sequences are pooled into one entry, listed with their most common genes and DNA. TCRdb's processing, not the study's, gives the V and J calls here. Within this sample are hundreds of thousands of distinct CDR3 sequences, with 6% to 6.5% of them counted one time only. The ten largest make up roughly 2% of the sample.

Material for sequencing was naive T cells sorted from blood. The cell subset or site label here, explained by the study, means: cells isolated with a human naive T-cell isolation kit. Rearrangement joined TRBV30 to TRBJ1-1, with a tentative D gene TRBD1 over 5 matching bases. This TCR was recovered from a man between 18 and 29 years old in good health. The nucleotide sequence is TGTGCCTGGAGCGACACTAAGGGACGGAACACTGAAGCTTTCTTT. Its translation reads: CAWSDTKGRNTEAFF. Supplemented by the reference TRBV30 and TRBJ1-1 proteins around the CDR3, the complete variable domain is SQTIHQWPATLVQPVGSPLSLECTVEGTSNPNLYWYRQAAGRGLQLLFYSVGIGQISSEVPQNLSASRPQDRQFILSSKKLLLSDSGFYLCAWSDTKGRNTEAFFGQGTRLTVV.